One and the same sample provided the 8 T cell receptor beta chains below, sequenced in a study of glioma-infiltrating T cells after dendritic cell vaccination. Time point in this sample: after dendritic cell vaccination, including at tumor progression/relapse. Sequencing used immunoSEQ multiplex PCR; TCRdb keeps in-frame clones, though not all of them. The data hold about 65,000 clones, with more than 75% observed a single time. Sequencing used blood, obtained after dendritic cell vaccination. The receptors derive from a human donor with glioblastoma.

The J gene is TRBJ2-7, the V gene TRBV2; the D gene is possibly TRBD2 (5 bases). Between the trimmed V and J ends, which lost 7 bases and 5 bases, there was a span of 15 bases. In germline, CDR1 is SNHLY, CDR2 FYNNEI. This CDR3 has 13 amino acids. The CDR3 reads CASKATAGHEQYF. DNA for the CDR3: TGTGCCAGCAAGGCGACGGCGGGCCACGAGCAGTACTTC.

V is TRBV9 and J is TRBJ2-3, with TRBD2 matching 7 bases. The length of the CDR3 is 19 residues. J lost 6 bases, V lost 0 bases, and 19 bases had no gene match. Germline lookup yields CDR1 SGDLS and CDR2 YYNGEE. The CDR3 is CASSVGGWGGLKTADTQYF. The CDR3 DNA follows: TGTGCCAGCAGCGTAGGAGGTTGGGGGGGACTTAAGACGGCCGATACGCAGTATTTT.

This CDR3 reads CASSFGVPSTDTQYF. The CDR3, as DNA: TGTGCCAGCAGCTTCGGGGTTCCTAGCACAGATACGCAGTATTTT. V usage is TRBV5-4 and J usage is TRBJ2-3; perhaps TRBD2 as D (5 bases). CDR3 length equals 15 residues. Germline CDR1 and CDR2: SGHNT and YYREEE (reference sequence). Trimming left V 2 bases short and J 0 bases short, with 10 bases between.

The genes are TRBV11-2 and TRBJ1-2, with D perhaps TRBD1 (5 bases). Germline values: CDR1 SGHAT, CDR2 FQNNGV. V lost 7 bases and J lost 5, with 17 bases in between. This CDR3 has 14 residues. The CDR3 region is CASIETSGGYGYTF. Here the CDR3 DNA reads TGTGCCAGCATCGAGACCAGCGGGGGGTATGGCTACACCTTC.

J is TRBJ2-1 and V is TRBV2; 11 bases match TRBD1. The CDR3 loop spans 15 amino acids. Germline V gene lookup returns CDR1 SNHLY and CDR2 FYNNEI. With V trimmed by 5 bases and J by 6 bases, 6 bases remained unmatched. CDR3 nucleotides: TGTGCCAGCAGTATGGACAGGGGGCTCGGCAATGAGCAGTTCTTC. Its protein product is CASSMDRGLGNEQFF.

The chain couples TRBV29-1 to TRBJ2-2; a possible D gene is TRBD2 (7 bases). Germline lookup yields CDR1 SQVTM and CDR2 ANQGSEA. The V gene lost 6 bases and the J gene lost 6 bases, with 11 bases spanning the gap. This CDR3 is built from 12 residues. DNA for the CDR3: TGCAGCGTCCGAGGGGGGGCCGGGGAGCTGTTTTTT. Encoded protein: CSVRGGAGELFF.

V and J are TRBV6-4 and TRBJ2-1, with D possibly being TRBD2 (6 bases). The CDR3 length is 14 residues. Germline CDR1 reads MRHNA; CDR2 reads SNTAGT. Trimming took 7 bases from V and 5 from J, leaving 15 bases between them. The CDR3 bases are TGTGCCAGCACCCAGAAGGGACTCGACAATGAGCAGTTCTTC. Translation: CASTQKGLDNEQFF.

The rearrangement links TRBV7-2 to TRBJ1-2, with 10 bases matching TRBD1. The trim removed 3 bases at V and 2 bases at J, leaving 6 bases unmatched. Germline V gene lookup returns CDR1 SGHTA and CDR2 FQGNSA. The CDR3 is made up of 16 amino acids. DNA for the CDR3: TGTGCCAGCAGCTTGGCCGGGACAGGGGTAAACTATGGCTACACCTTC. Translated: CASSLAGTGVNYGYTF. The variable domain in full, completed from reference TRBV7-2 and TRBJ1-2, reads GAGVSQSPSNKVTEKGKDVELRCDPISGHTALYWYRQSLGQGLEFLIYFQGNSAPDKSGLPSDRFSAERTGGSVSTLTIQRTQQEDSAVYLCASSLAGTGVNYGYTFGSGTRLTVV.